A selection of T cell receptor beta chains follows, all from one sample in a study of blood T cell repertoires in COVID-19. Method: immunoSEQ multiplex PCR; TCRdb's copy keeps in-frame clones and lacks some. The table records about 180,000 clones, 86% of them present only once. What was sequenced was PBMCs or T cells enriched from blood (not recorded which). These receptors originate from a woman under 40 who had recovered from COVID-19. Both conserved end residues are part of each CDR3. Each record gives: V gene, J gene, CDR3 protein.

v_call: TRBV18; j_call: TRBJ2-7; cdr3_aa: CASSPYNTGVRYEQYF
v_call: TRBV6-2/TRBV6-3; j_call: TRBJ2-7; cdr3_aa: CASSYERTGRPYEQYF
v_call: TRBV14; j_call: TRBJ2-3; cdr3_aa: CASSQGVWGRRREAHTDTQYF
v_call: TRBV3-1/TRBV3-2; j_call: TRBJ2-7; cdr3_aa: CASSIQTYEQYF
v_call: TRBV3-1/TRBV3-2; j_call: TRBJ1-2; cdr3_aa: CASSHRGSGKGGYTF
v_call: TRBV2; j_call: TRBJ2-7; cdr3_aa: CASSVGGTAYEQYF
v_call: TRBV7-2; j_call: TRBJ2-7; cdr3_aa: CASSLSSGSAFYEQYF
v_call: TRBV6-5; j_call: TRBJ1-5; cdr3_aa: CASSYSGVGNQPQHF
v_call: TRBV2; j_call: TRBJ2-2; cdr3_aa: CASRVAVFRTGELFF
v_call: TRBV18; j_call: TRBJ1-2; cdr3_aa: CASSPIPGQGIYGYTF
v_call: TRBV28; j_call: TRBJ1-2; cdr3_aa: CASSLIQGNGYTF
v_call: TRBV12-3/TRBV12-4; j_call: TRBJ1-1; cdr3_aa: CASSFQGGTEAFF
v_call: TRBV24-1; j_call: TRBJ2-2; cdr3_aa: CATSDLGFEGGELFF
v_call: TRBV27; j_call: TRBJ1-2; cdr3_aa: CASSFSNPNYGYTF
v_call: TRBV27; j_call: TRBJ1-2; cdr3_aa: CASSPRDGRYYTF
v_call: TRBV28; j_call: TRBJ2-7; cdr3_aa: CASSLRTGRYEQYF
v_call: TRBV27; j_call: TRBJ1-6; cdr3_aa: CASSTASSYNSPLHF
v_call: TRBV7-8; j_call: TRBJ2-3; cdr3_aa: CASSLSGITDTQYF
v_call: TRBV2; j_call: TRBJ2-7; cdr3_aa: CASSLGAGAYTYEQYF
v_call: TRBV7-8; j_call: TRBJ2-7; cdr3_aa: CASSLASDSHYEQYF
v_call: TRBV19; j_call: TRBJ2-2; cdr3_aa: CASTASGRARAGELFF
v_call: TRBV11-1; j_call: TRBJ2-1; cdr3_aa: CASSQGRGESYNEQFF
v_call: TRBV15; j_call: TRBJ1-5; cdr3_aa: CATSRDPTVNQPQHF
v_call: TRBV2; j_call: TRBJ2-1; cdr3_aa: CASGGTSGYNEQFF
v_call: TRBV19; j_call: TRBJ2-7; cdr3_aa: CASSPGTGIPLEQYF
v_call: TRBV5-1; j_call: TRBJ2-7; cdr3_aa: CASSGTYSAEQYF
v_call: TRBV9; j_call: TRBJ2-3; cdr3_aa: CASSVGGSADTQYF
v_call: TRBV19; j_call: TRBJ2-2; cdr3_aa: CASSIANPPGELFF
v_call: TRBV19; j_call: TRBJ2-1; cdr3_aa: CASSIGTSGTSEQFF
v_call: TRBV6-1; j_call: TRBJ2-7; cdr3_aa: CASSEVEGEGHEQYF
v_call: TRBV27; j_call: TRBJ1-1; cdr3_aa: CASSLSSPPRTEAFF
v_call: TRBV6-2/TRBV6-3; j_call: TRBJ1-5; cdr3_aa: CASSYAAGSGQPQHF
v_call: TRBV4-1; j_call: TRBJ1-4; cdr3_aa: CASSQPGQGPEKLFF
v_call: TRBV9; j_call: TRBJ1-3; cdr3_aa: CASSVDRTNRAF
v_call: TRBV6-2/TRBV6-3; j_call: TRBJ1-5; cdr3_aa: CASSSDRRQPQHF
v_call: TRBV24-1; j_call: TRBJ1-1; cdr3_aa: CAVQGGNTEAFF
v_call: TRBV4-1; j_call: TRBJ2-1; cdr3_aa: CASSQTRNEQFF
v_call: TRBV15; j_call: TRBJ1-5; cdr3_aa: CATSRDPPGTNQPQHF
v_call: TRBV5-4; j_call: TRBJ2-1; cdr3_aa: CASSWDSSSYNEQFF
v_call: TRBV18; j_call: TRBJ1-5; cdr3_aa: CASSPRDRADNQPQHF
v_call: TRBV10-2; j_call: TRBJ2-7; cdr3_aa: CASKSAGVNNYEQYF
v_call: TRBV7-9; j_call: TRBJ1-5; cdr3_aa: CASSGTGFNQPQHF
v_call: TRBV28; j_call: TRBJ2-7; cdr3_aa: CASSTGVWYEQYF
v_call: TRBV18; j_call: TRBJ2-2; cdr3_aa: CASSPGLRLNTGELFF
v_call: TRBV18; j_call: TRBJ2-7; cdr3_aa: CASSTWDRSSYEQYF
v_call: TRBV5-1; j_call: TRBJ1-5; cdr3_aa: CASSLEPNQPQHF
v_call: TRBV27; j_call: TRBJ2-7; cdr3_aa: CASRRGQTEQYF
v_call: TRBV19; j_call: TRBJ2-7; cdr3_aa: CASSTRTTGGLDEQYF